This TCR beta chain was captured in a study of shared clonotypes between healthy human individuals. Naive CD8 cells lacked CD45RO, underwent positive selection for CCR7 and left out terminally differentiated effector memory CD45RA+ cells. The repertoire was sequenced with immunoSEQ multiplex PCR; TCRdb's copy has only in-frame clones and lacks some. Here the sample spans about 2 million clones, about 95% being singletons. Sequenced sample: naive CD8+ T cells sorted from blood. This sequence was found in a man younger than 35 in good health.

The CDR3 spells CASSLGRATNEKLFF. CDR3 sequence (DNA): TGTGCCAGCAGCTTAGGCCGAGCAACTAATGAAAAACTGTTTTTT. This chain uses TRBV13 with TRBJ1-4; D is unresolved. This CDR3 comprises 15 residues. Germline V gene lookup returns CDR1 PRHDT and CDR2 FYEKMQ (reference sequence). V was cut by 0 bases and J by 0 bases, with 5 bases left in between.